This TCR beta chain was sequenced during a study of blood T cell repertoires in COVID-19. Original processing methods: By means of reference gene primer amplification, nucleated cell counts were estimated. Profiling relied on immunoSEQ multiplex PCR, and the TCRdb table lists in-frame clones only, not all of them. That table supplies the V and J calls and clone size; D and trimming were determined from the DNA. Of 350,000 to 500,000 clones in the sample, 70% to 90% were seen once. Participant age was roughly 18 to 90 years, and participants resided in fewer than 30 US areas. Allocation to cohorts depended on clinical history reported by the participants. Specimen: PBMCs or T cells enriched from blood (not recorded which). This sequence originates from a woman aged 18-30 years who had been exposed to COVID-19.

The CDR3 sequence: CASSATRGNTEAFF. CDR3 nucleotides: TGTGCCAGCAGCGCCACGAGAGGGAATACTGAAGCTTTCTTT. V usage is TRBV5-6 and J usage is TRBJ1-1; D remains ambiguous. The V gene's germline CDR1 is SGHDT and CDR2 YYEEEE. This CDR3 is 14 amino acids long. Trimming took off 4 bases at V and 5 bases at J, with 15 bases between the two ends.